This TCR beta chain appears in the sequencing data of a study of OX40 agonist ivuxolimab in advanced cancers. General study results and limits: On average, a greater number of expanded clones characterised CD8+ T cells relative to CD4+.

Regarding this clone: Its antigen remains unknown.

Libraries were prepared by immunoSEQ multiplex PCR; TCRdb keeps only in-frame clonotypes and omits some of them. Among under 70,000 clones listed, roughly nine tenths were seen once. Trimming left V 5 bases short and J 5 bases short, with 16 bases between. Germline CDR1 reads SGHVS; CDR2 reads FQNEAQ. This CDR3 has 14 residues. Systemic immunosuppression or autoimmune disease history was grounds to exclude patients. The genes are TRBV7-8 and TRBJ2-7; a possible D gene is TRBD2 (5 bases). The source was CD4+ or CD8+ T cells sorted from blood, collected in a trial of the OX40 agonist ivuxolimab. This receptor was taken from an adult with an advanced solid tumor such as melanoma, head and neck, liver or kidney cancer. The CDR3 here is CASSNQRHWDEQYF. CDR3 sequence (DNA): TGTGCCAGCAGCAACCAGCGGCATTGGGACGAGCAGTACTTC.